The sequence of this TCR beta chain was determined in a study of cytomegalovirus exposure and HLA in healthy donors. Overall study findings and caveats: Clonal expansion, a later analysis showed, was greater in HLA-associated TCR beta chains than in equally common others.

CDR3 length: 13 amino acids. V lost 7 bases and J 7 bases, leaving 14 bases between the germline ends. Germline CDR1 reads MNHNS; CDR2 reads SASEGT. The PCR used 60 Vbeta and 13 Jbeta primers. Source study methods: Later analysis identified 80 million to 90 million unique TCR beta chains, 8.5 million to 13 million shared. Method: immunoSEQ multiplex PCR; TCRdb's copy keeps in-frame clones and lacks some. That table supplies the V and J calls and clone size; D and trimming were determined from the DNA. Of around 120,000 clones in the sample, about 80% were seen once. In the case of this clone: Antigen specificity is unknown.

Sequencing was carried out using PBMCs. This clonotype was obtained from a male donor in good health and CMV-seronegative. The chain joins TRBV6-1 to TRBJ1-5; possible D gene TRBD1, 6 bases. CDR3 DNA: TGTGCCAGCACCAATACAGGGTTCCAGCCCCAGCATTTT. This translates into CASTNTGFQPQHF.